This entry lists 25 T cell receptor beta chains sequenced from one sample in a study of blood T cell repertoires in COVID-19. The method was immunoSEQ multiplex PCR; TCRdb's version includes in-frame clones alone and lacks a portion of them. Here the sample spans tens of thousands of clones, 75% to 90% being singletons. Input material: peripheral blood. These receptors originate from a man between 60 and 70 years old with acute or convalescent COVID-19.

V usage is TRBV3-1 (or the pseudogene TRBV3-2) and J usage is TRBJ1-6; tentative D call: TRBD1 (6 bases). The CDR3 consists of 15 residues. Germline V gene lookup returns CDR1 LGHDT and CDR2 YNNKEL (reference sequence). V lost 3 bases and J lost 4, with 10 bases in between. The CDR3 DNA follows: TGTGCCAGCAGCCAGTTAAGGGGGTATAATTCACCCCTCCACTTT. Encoded protein: CASSQLRGYNSPLHF.

J is TRBJ1-2 and V is TRBV4-3; 9 positions agree with TRBD1. The CDR3 runs to 19 residues. Germline loops: CDR1 LGHNA, CDR2 YSLEER. Losses at the gene ends were 0 bases for V and 0 bases for J; bases not matched to a gene: 11. This CDR3 is CASSQDLTGGIGSNYGYTF. In DNA form, the CDR3 reads TGCGCCAGCAGCCAAGACCTAACAGGGGGCATAGGGTCTAACTATGGCTACACCTTC.

In DNA, the CDR3 is TGTGCCAGCTCAGACCAGGGGGCAGGGAGCCATGGCTACACCTTC. Residues: CASSDQGAGSHGYTF. The chain employs TRBV18 and TRBJ1-2, with 8 bases lining up with TRBD1. J gave up 6 bases and V 5 bases, and 11 bases lay outside the gene matches. This CDR3 is 15 amino acids long. Germline CDR1 reads KGHSH; CDR2 reads LQKENI.

The rearrangement uses TRBV18 and TRBJ2-5, with 14 bases aligning to TRBD2. V lost 3 bases, J lost 1 base, and 7 bases stayed unmatched. Per germline, CDR1 KGHSH and CDR2 LQKENI. The CDR3 is 18 amino acids. The CDR3 sequence: CASSPVPGLAGAQETQYF. The DNA of the CDR3 is TGTGCCAGCTCACCCGTCCCGGGACTAGCGGGAGCCCAAGAGACCCAGTACTTC.

V is TRBV11-2 and J is TRBJ2-1; D might be TRBD2 (6 bases). Per germline, CDR1 SGHAT and CDR2 FQNNGV. CDR3 length: 15 amino acids. V was cut by 0 bases and J by 6 bases, with 12 bases left in between. The CDR3 spells CASSLEIHGSNEQFF. In nucleotides, the CDR3 is TGTGCCAGCAGCTTAGAGATACACGGGAGCAATGAGCAGTTCTTC.

The chain recombines TRBV2 with TRBJ1-2, with D perhaps TRBD1 (5 bases). Per the germline V gene, CDR1 is SNHLY and CDR2 is FYNNEI. CDR3 length equals 12 residues. Between the trimmed V and J ends, which lost 9 bases and 8 bases, there was a span of 16 bases. CDR3 residues: CARPDGARGYTF. CDR3 coding DNA: TGTGCCAGGCCGGATGGGGCACGAGGCTACACCTTC.

Comments on this clone: Within the sample, other DNA sequences also encode this same CDR3. The chain joins TRBV5-1 to TRBJ2-5; TRBD2 matches 7 bases. The J segment lost 1 base and the V segment lost 1 base, leaving 1 base of the junction unmatched. The CDR3 extends over 14 amino acids. Germline V CDR1 and CDR2: SGHRS, YFSETQ. The CDR3 region is CASSLSGVQETQYF. DNA of the CDR3: TGCGCCAGCAGCTTGAGCGGGGTCCAAGAGACCCAGTACTTC.

V gene TRBV5-1 combines with J gene TRBJ1-1; 11 nucleotides match TRBD1. Germline values: CDR1 SGHRS, CDR2 YFSETQ. The V and J ends lost 4 bases and 4 bases, in that order; junction bases with no gene match: 3. The CDR3 runs 14 residues. The CDR3 here is CASSAGTGGTEAFF. The CDR3 DNA is TGCGCCAGCAGCGCCGGGACAGGGGGCACTGAAGCTTTCTTT. The full variable domain, in which reference TRBV5-1 and TRBJ1-1 provide the parts outside the CDR3, is KAGVTQTPRYLIKTRGQQVTLSCSPISGHRSVSWYQQTPGQGLQFLFEYFSETQRNKGNFPGRFSGRQFSNSRSEMNVSTLELGDSALYLCASSAGTGGTEAFFGQGTRLTVV.

The chain carries TRBV24-1 and TRBJ1-2, with unresolved D. The V gene's germline CDR1 is KGHDR and CDR2 SFDVKD. The length of the CDR3 is 14 residues. V shed 2 bases and J shed 2 bases, with 8 bases lying between them. In DNA, the CDR3 is TGTGCCACCAGTGATTCTAGGATGAACTATGGCTACACCTTC. Its protein is CATSDSRMNYGYTF.

This CDR3 reads CATVRDTEAFF. The CDR3 DNA reads TGCGCCACCGTCCGGGACACTGAAGCTTTCTTT. This chain uses TRBV10-2 with TRBJ1-1; D not certain. With 10 bases removed from V and 3 bases from J, the gap between germline ends came to 9 bases. Germline V gives CDR1 WSHSY, CDR2 SAAADI. There are 11 residues in the CDR3.

This chain joins TRBV10-3 and TRBJ1-1; no firm D call. Per the germline V gene, CDR1 is ENHRY and CDR2 is SYGVKD. This CDR3 comprises 13 residues. Trimming left V 7 bases short and J 4 bases short, with 13 bases between. The DNA of the CDR3 is TGTGCCATCAAGGCTCGGCCGGGCACTGAAGCTTTCTTT. As protein: CAIKARPGTEAFF.

The rearrangement uses TRBV5-8 and TRBJ1-1; TRBD1 aligns across 7 bases. The trim removed 2 bases at V and 5 bases at J, leaving 6 bases unmatched. Per the germline V gene, CDR1 is SGHTS and CDR2 is YDEGEE. The CDR3 consists of 14 residues. The DNA for the CDR3 is TGTGCCAGCAGCTTCCAGGGGGTTTTTACTGAAGCTTTCTTT. It encodes CASSFQGVFTEAFF.

V usage is TRBV27 and J usage is TRBJ1-5, with D possibly matching TRBD1 (5 bases). The CDR3 has 15 amino acids. Deletions cut 6 bases from V and 3 bases from J, with 15 bases between. The germline V gene has CDR1 MNHEY and CDR2 SMNVEV (reference sequence). The CDR3 DNA sequence: TGTGCCAGCAGGCAGGGCACAGCCGCCAATCAGCCCCAGCATTTT. It translates to CASRQGTAANQPQHF.

This chain joins TRBV5-6 and TRBJ2-5, with 8 bases fitting TRBD2. This CDR3 comprises 15 residues. Trimming removed 4 bases from V and 0 bases from J; junction bases left unmatched: 5. In germline, CDR1 is SGHDT, CDR2 YYEEEE. The CDR3 sequence: CASSALADDQETQYF. As DNA, the CDR3 is TGTGCCAGCAGCGCACTAGCGGACGACCAAGAGACCCAGTACTTC.

CDR3 region: CASSESNRGRGQPQHF. Here the CDR3 DNA reads TGCGCCAGCAGTGAGTCGAATAGGGGGCGCGGTCAGCCCCAGCATTTT. The chain recombines TRBV10-2 with TRBJ1-5, with TRBD1 identical over 7 bases. The CDR3 covers 16 residues. J lost 6 bases, V lost 0 bases, and 8 bases had no gene match. Germline V lookup: CDR1 WSHSY, CDR2 SAAADI.

The chain carries TRBV7-6 and TRBJ2-5, with D possibly being TRBD2 (7 bases). V lost 1 base and J 5 bases, leaving 26 bases between the germline ends. The CDR3 length is 19 residues. Looked up from germline, CDR1 is SGHVS and CDR2 is FNYEAQ. For the CDR3, the DNA is TGTGCCAGCAGCTTAGATTTATTAGACGGGGCCAGGGGAGGGGAGACCCAGTACTTC. Amino acid sequence: CASSLDLLDGARGGETQYF.

The V and J genes are TRBV5-1 and TRBJ2-1, with a weak D call TRBD2 (6 bases). The germline gives CDR1 SGHRS, CDR2 YFSETQ. The CDR3 loop spans 13 amino acids. V gave up 0 bases and J gave up 7 bases, with 8 bases separating them. The CDR3 nucleotides are TGCGCCAGCAGCTTGGTGCTAGCGAATGAGCAGTTCTTC. Translating gives CASSLVLANEQFF. Drawing the rest from reference TRBV5-1 and TRBJ2-1, the complete variable domain is KAGVTQTPRYLIKTRGQQVTLSCSPISGHRSVSWYQQTPGQGLQFLFEYFSETQRNKGNFPGRFSGRQFSNSRSEMNVSTLELGDSALYLCASSLVLANEQFFGPGTRLTVL.

The rearrangement links TRBV2 to TRBJ2-5, with D hard to call. The ends were cut back, 4 bases at V and 5 bases at J, with 14 bases in the middle. Germline-derived CDR1 and CDR2 are SNHLY and FYNNEI. The CDR3 runs 14 residues. CDR3 loop: CASSGSASGETQYF. The DNA for the CDR3 is TGTGCCAGCAGTGGGTCGGCCTCCGGGGAGACCCAGTACTTC.

V and J are TRBV15 and TRBJ2-5, with a weak D call TRBD2 (5 bases). V shed 1 base and J shed 0 bases, with 6 bases lying between them. The germline CDR1 and CDR2 sequences are LNHNV and YYDKDF (reference sequence). CDR3 size: 14 residues. In nucleotides, the CDR3 is TGTGCCACCAGCAGAGGGGAGAACCAAGAGACCCAGTACTTC. It yields the protein CATSRGENQETQYF. Based on the CDR3 plus reference TRBV15 and TRBJ2-5, the full variable domain is DAMVIQNPRYQVTQFGKPVTLSCSQTLNHNVMYWYQQKSSQAPKLLFHYYDKDFNNEADTPDNFQSRRPNTSFCFLDIRSPGLGDTAMYLCATSRGENQETQYFGPGTRLLVL.

This chain uses TRBV20-1 with TRBJ2-3; perhaps D is TRBD1 or TRBD2 (6 bases each). Trimming cost V 3 bases and J 0 bases, with 10 bases left between them. CDR1 and CDR2 from the germline V gene are DFQATT and SNEGSKA (reference sequence). This CDR3 contains 14 residues. CDR3 in DNA: TGCAGTGCTAGTGAGGGGGGTAGCACAGATACGCAGTATTTT. It encodes CSASEGGSTDTQYF.

This chain links TRBV6-1 with TRBJ2-7; 11 bases map to TRBD1. The CDR3 runs to 14 residues. Germline V CDR1 and CDR2: MNHNS, SASEGT. V dropped 3 bases and J dropped 8; count of bases not matched to a gene: 6. CDR3 DNA sequence: TGTGCCAGCAGTGAGGGACAGGGGGGACTTCAGCAGTACTTC. This encodes CASSEGQGGLQQYF.

The chain carries TRBV9 and TRBJ1-1; 8 nucleotides match TRBD1. Unmatched junction bases numbered 5, after V lost 1 base and J lost 3 bases. This CDR3 spans 15 amino acids. CDR1 and CDR2 from the germline V gene are SGDLS and YYNGEE. The CDR3 is CASSVQGAGDTEAFF. Here the CDR3 DNA reads TGTGCCAGCAGCGTACAGGGGGCGGGGGACACTGAAGCTTTCTTT.

V is TRBV6-2 or TRBV6-3 and J is TRBJ1-2, with no clear D. Trimming stripped 0 bases from V and 7 bases from J, with 12 bases between. Germline CDR1 MNHEY, CDR2 SVGEGT. The CDR3 is 14 amino acids. The CDR3 coding sequence is TGTGCCAGCAGTTACTCGAACGAGCGGTTTGGCTACACCTTC. This translates into CASSYSNERFGYTF.

The chain has TRBV11-3 and TRBJ2-2; TRBD2 aligns across 11 bases. J was trimmed by 3 bases and V by 4 bases; bases with no gene match: 1. CDR3 length equals 15 residues. Germline V CDR1 and CDR2: SGHNT, YENEEA. This chain's CDR3 is CASSSLAGDTGELFF. CDR3 DNA sequence: TGTGCCAGCAGCTCACTAGCGGGGGACACCGGGGAGCTGTTTTTT.

This clone was picked up one time. The J gene is TRBJ2-4, the V gene TRBV21-1; the table's D call of TRBD2 was not tested on the DNA. TRBV21-1 is designated a pseudogene. This CDR3 is built from 17 residues. CDR3 sequence: CASISKDWRPKADIQYF. The CDR3 DNA is TGTGCCAGCATCTCTAAAGATTGGCGGCCAAAAGCGGACATTCAGTACTTC.